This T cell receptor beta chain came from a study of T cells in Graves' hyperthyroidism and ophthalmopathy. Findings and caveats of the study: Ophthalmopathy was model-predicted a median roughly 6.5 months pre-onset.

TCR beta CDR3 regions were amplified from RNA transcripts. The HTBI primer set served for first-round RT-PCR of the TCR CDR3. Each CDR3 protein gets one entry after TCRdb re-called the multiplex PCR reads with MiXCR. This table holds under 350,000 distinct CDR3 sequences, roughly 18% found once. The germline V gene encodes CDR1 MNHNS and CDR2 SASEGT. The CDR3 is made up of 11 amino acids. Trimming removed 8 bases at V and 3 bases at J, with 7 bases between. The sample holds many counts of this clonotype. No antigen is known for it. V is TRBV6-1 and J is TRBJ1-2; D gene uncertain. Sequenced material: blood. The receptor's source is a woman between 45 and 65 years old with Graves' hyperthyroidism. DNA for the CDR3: TGTGCCAGCTCGACGGACTATGGCTACACCTTC. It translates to CASSTDYGYTF.